The clone carrying this TCR beta chain has a handful of counts. Its matching antigen is unknown. The data originate from a study of post-analysis software for immune sequencing data. The CDR3 sequence is 15 residues long. With 0 bases removed from V and 4 bases from J, the gap between germline ends came to 10 bases. Per germline, CDR1 MNHEY and CDR2 SVGAGI. Study outcomes and limitations: Samples made in the same batch grouped tightly together by F measure. About 5 TRBV segments occurring more often in patients than controls included TRBV5-6, TRBV5-1 and TRBV20-1.

Unique-molecular-identifier-tagged TCR beta cDNA libraries were used. TCRdb used MiXCR to reprocess the PCR reads, holding one entry per CDR3 protein. The data show under 650,000 distinct CDR3 sequences, roughly 46% seen once. This sequence originates from a girl aged 10 to 17 with multiple sclerosis. The sequenced sample consisted of blood. This chain uses TRBV6-5 with TRBJ2-1; D may be TRBD1 or TRBD2 (5 bases each). CDR3 amino acids: CASSYSTRGYNEQFF. The CDR3 bases are TGTGCCAGCAGTTACTCTACTAGGGGTTACAATGAGCAGTTCTTC.